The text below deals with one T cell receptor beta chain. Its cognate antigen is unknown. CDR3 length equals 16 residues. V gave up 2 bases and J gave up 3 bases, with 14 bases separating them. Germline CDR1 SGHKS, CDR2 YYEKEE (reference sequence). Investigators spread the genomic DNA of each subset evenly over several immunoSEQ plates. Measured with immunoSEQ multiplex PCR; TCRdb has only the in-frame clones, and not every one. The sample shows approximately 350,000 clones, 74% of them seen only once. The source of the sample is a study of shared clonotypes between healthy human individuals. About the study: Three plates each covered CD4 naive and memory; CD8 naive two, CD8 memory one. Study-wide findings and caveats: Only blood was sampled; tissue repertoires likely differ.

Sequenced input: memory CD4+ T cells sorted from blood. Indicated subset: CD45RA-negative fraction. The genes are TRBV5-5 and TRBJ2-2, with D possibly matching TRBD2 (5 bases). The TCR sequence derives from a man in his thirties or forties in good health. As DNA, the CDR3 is TGTGCCAGCAGCTTAGCGGTAGCGTGGGACACCGGGGAGCTGTTTTTT. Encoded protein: CASSLAVAWDTGELFF.